What follows are 16 T cell receptor beta chains derived from one specimen sequenced in a study of blood T cell repertoires in COVID-19. Data came from immunoSEQ multiplex PCR; TCRdb stores just in-frame clones and leaves some out. The sample carries about 200,000 clones, roughly 86% recorded once. Sequencing was done on a sample of PBMCs or T cells enriched from blood (not recorded which). These receptors were taken from a woman aged 25 to 39 with acute COVID-19.

This clone was counted between two and nine times. This chain uses TRBV5-4 with TRBJ1-3; possible D gene TRBD1, 5 bases. This CDR3 spans 15 amino acids. V was trimmed by 5 bases and J by 0 bases, leaving 12 bases between them. From germline, CDR1 is SGHNT and CDR2 YYREEE (reference sequence). CDR3 sequence (DNA): TGTGCCAGCAGTTCAGGGATGAGCTCTGGAAACACCATATATTTT. This codes for CASSSGMSSGNTIYF.

Remarks on this clone: The sample contains more than one DNA sequence encoding this CDR3. This chain joins TRBV7-2 and TRBJ1-3; 8 bases line up with TRBD1. Per germline, CDR1 SGHTA and CDR2 FQGNSA. The CDR3 runs 16 residues. V shed 2 bases and J 0 bases; nucleotides not matched to a gene: 3. CDR3 in amino acids: CASSLTGGNSGNTIYF. As DNA, the CDR3 is TGTGCCAGCAGCTTAACAGGGGGGAACTCTGGAAACACCATATATTTT.

This chain links TRBV5-4 with TRBJ1-2; maybe TRBD1 (6 bases). The CDR3 extends over 16 amino acids. Trimming removed 4 bases at V and 3 bases at J, with 19 bases between. Per the germline V gene, CDR1 is SGHNT and CDR2 is YYREEE (reference sequence). DNA for the CDR3: TGTGCCAGCAGCGTCCTAAGGTTCCGGACAGACTATGGCTACACCTTC. Translated, it gives CASSVLRFRTDYGYTF.

V and J are TRBV5-1 and TRBJ1-5; tentatively, D is TRBD1 (6 bases). Trimming cost V 4 bases and J 6 bases, with 14 bases left between them. The germline V gene encodes CDR1 SGHRS and CDR2 YFSETQ. The CDR3 consists of 14 residues. The CDR3 is CASSPGVGGQPQHF. The CDR3 DNA is TGCGCCAGCAGCCCAGGGGTAGGAGGTCAGCCCCAGCATTTT.

J is TRBJ2-7 and V is TRBV7-6, with D possibly TRBD2 on 5 matching bases. This CDR3 is 14 amino acids long. Per the germline V gene, CDR1 is SGHVS and CDR2 is FNYEAQ. Trimming cost V 5 bases and J 2 bases, with 13 bases left between them. CDR3 loop: CASSAGGSAYEQYF. The CDR3 DNA sequence: TGTGCCAGCAGCGCGGGCGGGTCGGCCTACGAGCAGTACTTC.

The rearrangement joins TRBV2 to TRBJ1-2; D may be TRBD1 (5 bases). The CDR3 contains 15 residues. CDR1 and CDR2 (germline): SNHLY, FYNNEI. V was cut by 1 base and J by 7 bases, with 16 bases left in between. The CDR3 sequence: CASSEDSRQGSGYTF. The CDR3 region has the DNA TGTGCCAGCAGTGAAGATAGTAGGCAGGGCAGTGGCTACACCTTC.

The chain carries TRBV24-1 and TRBJ2-5, with D possibly TRBD2 on 6 matching bases. The CDR3 covers 15 residues. V was shortened by 4 bases and J by 4 bases, with 15 bases between the two germline ends. CDR1 and CDR2 from the germline V gene are KGHDR and SFDVKD. This CDR3 reads CATSDAGRIRETQYF. Here the CDR3 DNA reads TGTGCCACCAGTGACGCAGGGAGGATACGAGAGACCCAGTACTTC.

V is TRBV20-1 and J is TRBJ1-3, with a weak D call TRBD1 (5 bases). This CDR3 spans 11 amino acids. Germline V gives CDR1 DFQATT, CDR2 SNEGSKA (reference sequence). The V and J ends lost 6 bases and 10 bases respectively, with 13 bases between them. The CDR3 spells CSAGWGGTIYF. The CDR3 DNA reads as TGCAGTGCCGGTTGGGGGGGTACCATATATTTT.

The V call is TRBV10-3, the J call TRBJ2-3; 7 bases match TRBD1. This CDR3 spans 15 amino acids. Germline V gene data show CDR1 as ENHRY and CDR2 as SYGVKD. V dropped 0 bases and J dropped 1; count of bases not matched to a gene: 1. For the CDR3, the DNA is TGTGCCATCAGTGAGTCTGGGACAGGCACAGATACGCAGTATTTT. It is translated as CAISESGTGTDTQYF.

J is TRBJ2-3 and V is TRBV7-2; unclear D gene. This CDR3 spans 14 amino acids. In germline, CDR1 is SGHTA, CDR2 FQGNSA. The germline V and J ends were trimmed by 1 base and 4 bases, with 9 bases remaining between them. CDR3 in DNA: TGTGCCAGCAGCTTAGAATTGTTCGCAGATACGCAGTATTTT. Translation: CASSLELFADTQYF. Full variable domain (outside the CDR3, taken from reference TRBV7-2 and TRBJ2-3): GAGVSQSPSNKVTEKGKDVELRCDPISGHTALYWYRQSLGQGLEFLIYFQGNSAPDKSGLPSDRFSAERTGGSVSTLTIQRTQQEDSAVYLCASSLELFADTQYFGPGTRLTVL.

The V and J genes are TRBV6-5 and TRBJ1-3; D is ambiguous. In germline, CDR1 is MNHEY, CDR2 SVGAGI. The V gene lost 9 bases and the J gene lost 1 base, with 10 bases spanning the gap. The CDR3 consists of 13 residues. The CDR3 nucleotides read TGTGCCAGTTCTAGGATGTCTGGAAACACCATATATTTT. Residues: CASSRMSGNTIYF.

The gene calls are TRBV7-2 and TRBJ2-5; 8 bases line up with TRBD2. Per the germline V gene, CDR1 is SGHTA and CDR2 is FQGNSA. This CDR3 comprises 16 residues. Germline trimming cut 1 base from V and 4 bases from J; bases unmatched to any gene: 8. In DNA, the CDR3 is TGTGCCAGCAGCTTAGATCCCGGGGGGGCCGGAGAGACCCAGTACTTC. This sequence encodes CASSLDPGGAGETQYF.

The chain recombines TRBV11-2 with TRBJ2-1, with D unclear. The V and J ends lost 3 bases and 8 bases respectively, with 5 bases between them. CDR3 length: 11 residues. Germline V gene data show CDR1 as SGHAT and CDR2 as FQNNGV. The CDR3 region has the DNA TGTGCCAGCAGCTTGAGTGATGAGCAGTTCTTC. The encoded protein is CASSLSDEQFF. The variable domain in full, with the rest retrieved from reference TRBV11-2 and TRBJ2-1, is EAGVAQSPRYKIIEKRQSVAFWCNPISGHATLYWYQQILGQGPKLLIQFQNNGVVDDSQLPKDRFSAERLKGVDSTLKIQPAKLEDSAVYLCASSLSDEQFFGPGTRLTVL.

This clone was seen once. The chain carries TRBV19 and TRBJ1-5; TRBD1 might be the D (5 bases). CDR3 length: 16 amino acids. The germline CDR1 and CDR2 sequences are LNHDA and SQIVND (reference sequence). V was pared by 2 bases and J by 2 bases, with 13 bases between. The CDR3, as DNA: TGTGCCAGTAGTATATTCTTTGGGGGGGGCAATCAGCCCCAGCATTTT. It specifies CASSIFFGGGNQPQHF.

The rearrangement uses TRBV5-6 and TRBJ1-2; D not resolved. The CDR3 consists of 15 residues. V was trimmed by 0 bases and J by 5 bases, leaving 14 bases between them. Germline loops: CDR1 SGHDT, CDR2 YYEEEE. CDR3 sequence (DNA): TGTGCCAGCAGCTTGGCTTTAACGAGGGAATATGGCTACACCTTC. Protein: CASSLALTREYGYTF. Variable domain in full (rest from reference TRBV5-6 and TRBJ1-2): DAGVTQSPTHLIKTRGQQVTLRCSPKSGHDTVSWYQQALGQGPQFIFQYYEEEERQRGNFPDRFSGHQFPNYSSELNVNALLLGDSALYLCASSLALTREYGYTFGSGTRLTVV.

The CDR3 nucleotides read TGTGCCAGCAGCCCCGCGGGGGGAACAGATACGCAGTATTTT. This gives the protein CASSPAGGTDTQYF. V usage is TRBV3-1 (or the pseudogene TRBV3-2) and J usage is TRBJ2-3, with 8 bases lining up with TRBD2. This CDR3 is built from 14 residues. J gave up 3 bases and V 4 bases, and 3 bases lay outside the gene matches. Germline values: CDR1 LGHDT, CDR2 YNNKEL (reference sequence).